This T cell receptor (beta chain) was retrieved from a study of shared clonotypes between healthy human individuals. Study information: With ages of 18 to 49, the donors were a couple of women and three men. Each donor contributed plates that comprised three CD4 naive, three CD4 memory, two CD8 naive and one CD8 memory.

In this sample, this clone is medium-sized. An assay was performed, and its level was deep. The table came from immunoSEQ multiplex PCR; TCRdb's copy has only in-frame clones and leaves some out. The sample consists of 110,000 or so clones, about 70% of them appearing once. V was trimmed by 0 bases and J by 9 bases, leaving 12 bases between them. Germline V lookup: CDR1 LGHNA, CDR2 YNFKEQ. The CDR3 has 14 amino acids. Sequences were obtained from memory CD8+ T cells sorted from blood. Subset of the sample: CD45RO+ cells pooled with CCR7-negative TemRA cells. The clonotype was recovered from a woman aged 25-40 years in good health. The gene calls are TRBV4-2 and TRBJ2-1; D not resolved. CDR3 coding DNA: TGTGCCAGCAGCCAAGAAGACGAGTCGGCTGAGCAGTTCTTC. Protein product: CASSQEDESAEQFF.